This T cell receptor (beta chain) was recovered during a study of T cell repertoires in aging, cancer and after chemotherapy (dated by TCRdb to 2018 to 2020). Some background on the complete study: The donors fell into six age groups ranging from 30 or younger to 70 or older, and each group had at least three individuals. Control TCR repertoires from healthy donors were recorded over several months to years, and clear clonal overlap was observed across re-sampling. The full dataset contained around 8.2 million TCR reads. Peripheral blood TCR beta repertoires from healthy donors and cancer patients were profiled to examine immunoaging and T cell reconstitution after chemotherapy. Alongside under 100 healthy donors serving as a reference group, the cohort included 200 to 250 cancer patients, of whom roughly 92 had hematological cancers and more than 120 had solid cancers.

Rearranged TRB sequences spanning V, D and J segments were amplified by multiplex touch-down PCR using a mixed TRB-A/B primer pool. Illumina adapters and sample indices were attached to the amplicons through two consecutive PCR reactions run with Phusion HS II polymerase. The amplicons were purified from gel with the NucleoSpin Gel and PCR Clean-up kit and then assessed with Qubit and an Agilent 2100 Bioanalyzer. Libraries were sequenced on an Illumina MiSeq using 600-cycle, single-indexed, paired-end runs. In the paper's pipeline: MiXCR versions 2.12 and 3.0.5 were used to process the TRB sequences. Each unique CDR3 nucleotide sequence was treated as one clone, and only productive sequences with two or more reads were kept. The repertoire metrics were Shannon diversity, evenness, clonality (calculated as one minus evenness), and diversity profiles parameterized by alpha from 0 to 5. Generation probabilities of clones in paired pre- and post-chemotherapy samples were computed with the IGoR algorithm. The public reads were reanalyzed by TCRdb: fastp trimming at Q25, MiXCR alignment, in-frame beta chains only. Rows with one shared CDR3 protein collapse into an entry with the most common genes and DNA. TCRdb, not the original authors, processed these V and J calls. This sample gives approximately 18,000 distinct CDR3 sequences in total; 45% to 50% of them show up just once. The ten largest account for about 10% of the sample.

General study outcomes and caveats: In healthy donors, the decline in TCR diversity with age was mainly explained by loss of richness, whereas in cancer patients loss of evenness was also found to contribute. An increase in median generation probability over the chemotherapy interval was observed in both cancer cohorts, suggesting that the repertoire was reconstituted through rebound thymic output. According to the authors, the repertoire data do not allow conclusions to be drawn about immunological memory after chemotherapy. Significantly lower blood TCR diversity and higher clonality were observed in untreated patients with hematological or solid cancers than in age-matched healthy donors.

TCR beta rearrangements were amplified from genomic DNA extracted from peripheral blood rather than from sorted cells or RNA. As to this clonotype: Its antigen is not yet known. Base quality data are lacking; no much larger clone is found one base away.

As encoded in the germline V gene, CDR1 is KGHSH while CDR2 is LQKENI. The CDR3 sequence holds 12 residues, the cysteine and phenylalanine included. The sequence is cut down to CDR3 DNA, 36 bases in frame from base 1. V is cut by 3 bases and J by 5 bases, and the space between the germline ends is 7 bases. Sequencing input: blood. The TCR comes from a human donor in good health. The rearranged chain carries TRBV18 and TRBJ2-5, with no D gene named confidently. In nucleotides, the sequence is TGTGCCAGCTCACCTTACGGTGAGACCCAGTACTTC. This codes for CASSPYGETQYF.